Listed below are T cell receptor beta chains from one sample, sequenced in a study of CXCR3-negative and CXCR3-positive naive CD8 T cells. TCRdb derives one entry per CDR3 protein from the 5' RACE reads, leaving out DNA. The sample includes some 130,000 distinct CDR3 sequences. Sample: naive CXCR3- CD8+ T cells from blood. These receptors originate from a human donor in good health. Some clones in this sample may be carry-over from other donors' samples. Both conserved end residues are part of each CDR3.

V,length,J,CDR3
TRBV19,15,TRBJ2-6,CASSIGVSGANVLTF
TRBV21-1,15,TRBJ2-7,CASSTQVESAYEQYF
TRBV12-3/TRBV12-4,14,TRBJ2-7,CASSSGGGGSEQYF
TRBV29-1,15,TRBJ1-2,CSVHTPGQESYGYTF
TRBV2,15,TRBJ2-5,CASSEFPLNQETQYF
TRBV4-2,14,TRBJ2-3,CASSYDTSTDTQYF
TRBV12-3/TRBV12-4,18,TRBJ2-1,CASSSVPGLAEDDNEQFF
TRBV7-9,15,TRBJ1-5,CASTLQGPSNQPQHF
TRBV28,14,TRBJ2-7,CASSYGQGPYEQYF
TRBV7-9,12,TRBJ1-5,CASSFGNQPQHF
TRBV21-1,18,TRBJ1-3,CASSNWAPIWLSGNTIYF
TRBV6-6,17,TRBJ2-7,CASSYSIKSGGANEQYF
TRBV28,15,TRBJ2-5,CASRTQQGALETQYF
TRBV4-3,15,TRBJ2-3,CASSQSQAYTDTQYF
TRBV12-3/TRBV12-4,16,TRBJ1-4,CASSLYRMPEYEKLFF
TRBV5-1,15,TRBJ2-3,CASSRTSGRTDTQYF
TRBV29-1,13,TRBJ1-3,CSVEMSEGNTIYF